Listed below are T cell receptor beta chains from one sample, sequenced in a study of blood T cells in healthy people across ages. TCRdb reprocessed the 5' RACE reads via MiXCR and lists one record per CDR3 protein. This table holds hundreds of thousands of distinct CDR3 sequences, nearly 60% found once. The sequenced sample consisted of blood. All receptors come from a man younger than 40 in good health. The CDR3 runs from the conserved cysteine through the conserved F or W. D genes are given only for firm matches. For some rows the clone size is stated as once, few or many, or as a class when expanded; others skip it.

TRBD2 TRBJ2-1 TRBV7-9 . TGTGCCAGCCCTAACAGCGGGGGGGAGTACAATGAGCAGTTCTTC CASPNSGGEYNEQFF
. TRBJ1-1 TRBV30 once TGTGCCTGGAGTGTTCCCGGCAGGGGAGTTACTGAAGCTTTCTTT CAWSVPGRGVTEAFF
TRBD2 TRBJ2-1 TRBV7-2 . TGTGCCGTACTACCGGGAGGGCCTTACAATGAGCAGTTCTTC CAVLPGGPYNEQFF
. TRBJ1-2 TRBV28 few TGTGCCACCGACTTGGGGGGTGGCTACACCTTC CATDLGGGYTF
. TRBJ2-7 TRBV29-1 few TGCAGCGTCGCCGCTACATCGGGGGATGGTTACGAGCAGTACTTC CSVAATSGDGYEQYF
. TRBJ1-6 TRBV4-2 few TGTGCCAGCAGCCAAGAGAGTACGAGCTCCTATAATTCACCCCTCCACTTT CASSQESTSSYNSPLHF
TRBD2 TRBJ2-3 TRBV11-3 few TGTGCCAGCAGTCCTGGAGCGGGGGGAGACACAGATACGCAGTATTTT CASSPGAGGDTDTQYF
. TRBJ1-2 TRBV10-3 . TGTGCCATCAGTGATTCTCCTAACTATGGCTACACCTTC CAISDSPNYGYTF
TRBD2 TRBJ2-4 TRBV12-3/TRBV12-4 few TGTGCCAGCAGTTTAGGGACTAGCCCGTACTTC CASSLGTSPYF
TRBD1 TRBJ2-1 TRBV28 . TGTGCCAGCAGTTTGAGCAGGGGGCTCAATGAGCAGTTCTTC CASSLSRGLNEQFF
. TRBJ2-5 TRBV21-1 . TGTGCCAGCAGATGGGTCAGCGCCGAAGAGACCCAGTACTTC CASRWVSAEETQYF
TRBD1 TRBJ1-2 TRBV7-2 once TGTGCCAGCAGCTCTGGCAGGGCACAGGGGTATGGCTACACCTTC CASSSGRAQGYGYTF
. TRBJ2-7 TRBV7-2 . TGTGCCAGCAGCCAATGGACTCAGTACGAGCAGTACTTC CASSQWTQYEQYF
TRBD1 TRBJ1-6 TRBV9 . TGTGCCAGCAGCGTATCAGGGGGGAGCTCCTATAATTCACCCCTCCACTTT CASSVSGGSSYNSPLHF
TRBD2 TRBJ2-7 TRBV4-3 . TGCGCCGGCAGTTATCTCCTAGCGGGCCCCACCCTCTACGAGCAGTACTTC CAGSYLLAGPTLYEQYF
. TRBJ2-1 TRBV5-1 few TGCGCCAGCACGTCTGGCCTGGGCGCGGCCAATGAGCAGTTCTTC CASTSGLGAANEQFF
. TRBJ2-5 TRBV10-3 . TGTGCCATCAGTGGACCGGCCGGGACACAAGAGACCCAGTACTTC CAISGPAGTQETQYF
TRBD2 TRBJ2-3 TRBV4-2 . TGTGCCAGCAGCCAAGATACTCCTAGCGGCAGCACAGATACGCAGTATTTT CASSQDTPSGSTDTQYF
TRBD2 TRBJ2-5 TRBV4-3 few TGCGCCAGCAGCCATTTAGCGACTAGCGGGATGGGGGAGACCCAGTACTTC CASSHLATSGMGETQYF
. TRBJ2-7 TRBV27 . TGTGCCAGCAGTCCCCTCGGGACAAATTCCTACGAGCAGTACTTC CASSPLGTNSYEQYF
. TRBJ2-7 TRBV28 few TGTGCCAGCAGTTACGGGGCTGGGGAGCAGTACTTC CASSYGAGEQYF
. TRBJ2-7 TRBV29-1 few TGCAGCGGAGGAGACAGCGACGGATACGAGCAGTACTTC CSGGDSDGYEQYF
TRBD2 TRBJ2-7 TRBV28 . TGTGCCAGCCCTCGGGGGGTGCTTAGCTCCTACGAGCAGTACTTC CASPRGVLSSYEQYF
. TRBJ1-2 TRBV29-1 once TGCAGCGTTGAACCCTCAAGAAATGGCCACACCTTC CSVEPSRNGHTF
. TRBJ2-5 TRBV2 . TGTGCCAGCAGTGAAGCTCCCCGACCCGGGGAGCAGTACTTC CASSEAPRPGEQYF
. TRBJ2-3 TRBV9 . TGTGCCAGCAGCGTCATAGCGACCGTCACAGATACGCAGTATTTT CASSVIATVTDTQYF
TRBD1 TRBJ2-5 TRBV7-7 few TGTGCTAGCAGCCCAACAACCGGGACAGTCCAAGAGACCCAGTACTTC CASSPTTGTVQETQYF
TRBD1 TRBJ1-1 TRBV7-2 . TGTGCCAGCAGCTCGCTAGGGACAGTTGAAGCTTTCTTT CASSSLGTVEAFF
TRBD1 TRBJ2-1 TRBV29-1 . TGCAGCGTTACCACAGGGGTGTCCTACAATGAGCAGTTCTTC CSVTTGVSYNEQFF
TRBD2 TRBJ2-3 TRBV3-1 . TGTGCCAGCAGCCCCGAAGGGACTAGCGGGACAGATACGCAGTATTTT CASSPEGTSGTDTQYF
. TRBJ2-1 TRBV12-3/TRBV12-4 many TGTGCCAGCAGGACTAGCTACAATGAGCAGTTCTTC CASRTSYNEQFF
TRBD1 TRBJ1-6 TRBV6-6 . TGTGCCAGCGGTAATTGGGACAGAAATTCACCCCTCCACTTT CASGNWDRNSPLHF
. TRBJ2-7 TRBV29-1 few TGCAGCGCTTCAGACGGAACCTACGAGCAGTACTTC CSASDGTYEQYF
TRBD2 TRBJ2-5 TRBV9 . TGTGCCAGCAGCGTAGAGACTAGCGGGGTGACCCAGTACTTC CASSVETSGVTQYF
. TRBJ2-4 TRBV11-2 . TGTGCCAGCAGTCCGGGACAACTAAACATTCAGTACTTC CASSPGQLNIQYF
TRBD2 TRBJ2-3 TRBV29-1 few TGCAGCGTAACTACGACTAGCGGGAGCACAGATACGCAGTATTTT CSVTTTSGSTDTQYF
TRBD2 TRBJ2-1 TRBV20-1 . TGCAGTGCTAGGGATTCGGCGGGGGTTTACAATGAGCAGTTCTTC CSARDSAGVYNEQFF
TRBD2 TRBJ2-7 TRBV6-5 . TGTGCCAGCATGTGGACGGGAGGAAGCGAGCAGTACTTC CASMWTGGSEQYF
. TRBJ2-7 TRBV5-1 . TGCGCCAGCAGCTTTGATTCGAGTGCGGAGGAAAACGAGCAGTACTTC CASSFDSSAEENEQYF
. TRBJ1-5 TRBV12-3/TRBV12-4 once TGTGCCAGCAGTTTAGCGGATTTGGGACTCCGCAATCAGCCCCAGCATTTT CASSLADLGLRNQPQHF
. TRBJ2-1 TRBV6-1 . TGTGCCAGCAGTGAAATGTCTAGCCTACCCGATGAGCAGTTCTTC CASSEMSSLPDEQFF
. TRBJ2-1 TRBV7-2 . TGTGCCAGCAGCTTAGGGGTACTCCCGAGAGGGGAGCAGTTCTTC CASSLGVLPRGEQFF
. TRBJ2-7 TRBV29-1 . TGCAGCGTTGTGGGCAATGAGCAGTACTTC CSVVGNEQYF
TRBD1 TRBJ2-5 TRBV4-1 . TGCGCCAGCAGCCCCTTTTCAGGGGGCCAAGAGACCCAGTACTTC CASSPFSGGQETQYF
. TRBJ1-2 TRBV29-1 few TGCAGCGTTGTGACGGGGACGGGATACACCTTC CSVVTGTGYTF
. TRBJ1-5 TRBV21-1 . TGTGCCAGCAAAGCGGGGGCGGGGGATAGCAATCAGCCCCAGCATTTT CASKAGAGDSNQPQHF
TRBD1 TRBJ2-5 TRBV20-1 . TGCAGTGCCCACAAGACAGGGCGGGAAGAGACCCAGTACTTC CSAHKTGREETQYF
TRBD1 TRBJ2-2 TRBV20-1 . TGCAGTGCTACACAGGGGGCGAACACCGGGGAGCTGTTTTTT CSATQGANTGELFF
. TRBJ2-7 TRBV3-1 . TGTGCCAGCAGCCAAGGGCGTACCCACCGAGGATCCTACGAGCAGTACTTC CASSQGRTHRGSYEQYF
TRBD2 TRBJ2-1 TRBV28 few TGTGCCAGCAGTCTACCCAGTAGCGGGTATTCGGAGAATGAGCAGTTCTTC CASSLPSSGYSENEQFF
. TRBJ2-7 TRBV4-2 . TGTGCCAGCAGCCAAGATAGCGAGACCTACGAGCAGTACTTC CASSQDSETYEQYF
TRBD2 TRBJ2-3 TRBV29-1 few TGCAGCGCTTCCTTAGCGGGGCTCACAGATACGCAGTATTTT CSASLAGLTDTQYF
TRBD2 TRBJ2-7 TRBV15 . TGTGCCACCAGCAGAGACTTAAGCGGGGTCCTTAGCTCCTACGAGCAGTACTTC CATSRDLSGVLSSYEQYF
TRBD2 TRBJ2-4 TRBV20-1 few TGCAGTGCATGGACTAGTTACATTCAGTACTTC CSAWTSYIQYF